This entry is about one T cell receptor beta chain. The sample belongs to a study of long-term antiretroviral therapy in people with HIV. The CDR3 totals 14 residues. The germline CDR1 and CDR2 sequences are SEHNR and FQNEAQ (reference sequence). Trimming took off 7 bases at V and 5 bases at J, with 17 bases between the two ends. Sequencing used immunoSEQ v3.0 at survey level. Repertoires were generated with immunoSEQ multiplex PCR, while TCRdb's copy carries only in-frame clones and drops some. The sample has some 33,000 clones; more than 65% are singletons. The sequence was obtained from a man younger than 35 with HIV. Sequencing was performed on unsorted PBMCs, taken 0.6 years after starting antiretroviral therapy. The chain links TRBV7-9 to TRBJ1-1; D is perhaps TRBD1 (5 bases). CDR3 in DNA: TGTGCCAGCAACGAGGGACTACCGGGGACTGAAGCTTTCTTT. This codes for CASNEGLPGTEAFF.